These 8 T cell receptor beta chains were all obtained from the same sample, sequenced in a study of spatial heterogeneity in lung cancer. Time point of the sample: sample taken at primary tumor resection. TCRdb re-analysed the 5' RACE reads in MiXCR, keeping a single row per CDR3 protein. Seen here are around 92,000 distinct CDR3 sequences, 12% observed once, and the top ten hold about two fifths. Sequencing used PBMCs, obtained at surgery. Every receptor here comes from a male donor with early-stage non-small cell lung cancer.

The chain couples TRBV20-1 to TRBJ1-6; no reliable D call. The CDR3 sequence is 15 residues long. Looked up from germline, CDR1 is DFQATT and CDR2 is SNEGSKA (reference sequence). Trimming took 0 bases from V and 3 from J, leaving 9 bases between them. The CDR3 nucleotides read TGCAGTGCTAGAGATGAACAGATCTATAATTCACCCCTCCACTTT. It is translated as CSARDEQIYNSPLHF.

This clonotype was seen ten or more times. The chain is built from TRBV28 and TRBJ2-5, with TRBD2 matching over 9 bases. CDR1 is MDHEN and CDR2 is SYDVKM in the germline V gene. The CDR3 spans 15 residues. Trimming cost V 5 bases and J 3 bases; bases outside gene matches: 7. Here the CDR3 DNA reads TGTGCCAGCAGTCCACACGGGACTAGCAAAGAGACCCAGTACTTC. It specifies CASSPHGTSKETQYF.

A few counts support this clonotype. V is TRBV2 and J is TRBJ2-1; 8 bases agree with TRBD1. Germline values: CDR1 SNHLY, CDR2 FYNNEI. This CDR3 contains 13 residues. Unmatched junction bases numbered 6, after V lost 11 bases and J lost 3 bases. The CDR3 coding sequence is TGTGCCGGAGGACAGGGACTCTACAATGAGCAGTTCTTC. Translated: CAGGQGLYNEQFF.

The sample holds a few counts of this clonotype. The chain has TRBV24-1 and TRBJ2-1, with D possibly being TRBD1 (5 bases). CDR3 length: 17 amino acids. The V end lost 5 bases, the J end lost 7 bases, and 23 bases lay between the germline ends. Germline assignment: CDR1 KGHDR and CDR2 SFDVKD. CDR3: CATSAALIGPGRNEQFF. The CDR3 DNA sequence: TGTGCCACCAGTGCCGCCCTAATCGGTCCAGGGCGGAATGAGCAGTTCTTC.

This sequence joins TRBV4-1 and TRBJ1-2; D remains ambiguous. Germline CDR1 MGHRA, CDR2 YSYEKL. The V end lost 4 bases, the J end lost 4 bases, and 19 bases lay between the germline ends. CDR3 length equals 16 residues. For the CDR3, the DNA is TGCGCCAGCAGCCCATCGGAAGCAGGCAAGGCCTATGGCTACACCTTC. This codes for CASSPSEAGKAYGYTF.

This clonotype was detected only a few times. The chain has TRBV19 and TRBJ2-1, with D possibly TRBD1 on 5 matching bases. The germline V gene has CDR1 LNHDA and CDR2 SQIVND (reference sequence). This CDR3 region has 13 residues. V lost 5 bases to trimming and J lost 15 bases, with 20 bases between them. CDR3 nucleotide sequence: TGTGCCAGTAGTGCCGACAGTGTAGGTCGTCGGTTCTTC. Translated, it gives CASSADSVGRRFF.

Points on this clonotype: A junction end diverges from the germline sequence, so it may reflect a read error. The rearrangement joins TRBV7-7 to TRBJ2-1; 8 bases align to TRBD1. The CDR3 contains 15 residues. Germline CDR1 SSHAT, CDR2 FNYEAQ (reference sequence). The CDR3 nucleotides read TGTGCTAGCAGCTTAGTAACAGGGGGATATAATGAGCAGTTCTTC. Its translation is CASSLVTGGYNEQFF.

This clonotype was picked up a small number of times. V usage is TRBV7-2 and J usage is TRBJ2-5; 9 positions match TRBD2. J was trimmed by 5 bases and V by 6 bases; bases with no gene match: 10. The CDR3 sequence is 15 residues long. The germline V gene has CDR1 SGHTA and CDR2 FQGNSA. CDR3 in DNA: TGTGCCAGCAGATATACGACGGGACTAGCCGAGACCCAGTACTTC. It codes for CASRYTTGLAETQYF.